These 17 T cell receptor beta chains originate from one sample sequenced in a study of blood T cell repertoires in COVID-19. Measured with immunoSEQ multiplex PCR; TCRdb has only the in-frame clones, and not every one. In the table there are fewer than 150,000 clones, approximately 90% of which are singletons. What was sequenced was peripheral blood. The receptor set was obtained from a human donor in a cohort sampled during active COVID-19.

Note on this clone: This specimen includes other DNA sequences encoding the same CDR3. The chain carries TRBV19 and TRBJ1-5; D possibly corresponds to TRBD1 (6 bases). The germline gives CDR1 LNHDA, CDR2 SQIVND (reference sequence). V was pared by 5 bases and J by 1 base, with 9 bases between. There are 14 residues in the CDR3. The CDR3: CASSATGSNQPQHF. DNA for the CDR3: TGTGCCAGTAGTGCGACAGGAAGCAATCAGCCCCAGCATTTT.

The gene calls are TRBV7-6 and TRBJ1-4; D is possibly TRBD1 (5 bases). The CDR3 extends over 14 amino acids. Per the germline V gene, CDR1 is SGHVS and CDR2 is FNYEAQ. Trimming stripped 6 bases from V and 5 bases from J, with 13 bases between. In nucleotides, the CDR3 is TGTGCCAGCAGGTCTGATGGGGGGAATGAAAAACTGTTTTTT. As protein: CASRSDGGNEKLFF.

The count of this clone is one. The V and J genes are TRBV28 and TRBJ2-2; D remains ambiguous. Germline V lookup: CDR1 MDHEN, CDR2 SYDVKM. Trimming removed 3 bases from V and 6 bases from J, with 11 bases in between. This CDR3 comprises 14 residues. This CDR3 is CASSFRHRSGELFF. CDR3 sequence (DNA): TGTGCCAGCAGTTTTAGACACCGGTCCGGGGAGCTGTTTTTT.

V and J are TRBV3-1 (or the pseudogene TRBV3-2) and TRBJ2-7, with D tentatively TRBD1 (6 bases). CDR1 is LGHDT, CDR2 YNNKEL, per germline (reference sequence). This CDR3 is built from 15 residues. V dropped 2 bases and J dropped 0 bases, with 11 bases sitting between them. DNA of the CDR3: TGTGCCAGCAGCCAATTGAACAGGGACTCCTACGAGCAGTACTTC. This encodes CASSQLNRDSYEQYF.

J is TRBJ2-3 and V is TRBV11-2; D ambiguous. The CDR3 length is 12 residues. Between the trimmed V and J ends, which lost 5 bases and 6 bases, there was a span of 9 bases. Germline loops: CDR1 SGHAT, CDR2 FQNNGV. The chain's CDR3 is CASSGPGDTQYF. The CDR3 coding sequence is TGTGCCAGCAGCGGGCCCGGCGATACGCAGTATTTT.

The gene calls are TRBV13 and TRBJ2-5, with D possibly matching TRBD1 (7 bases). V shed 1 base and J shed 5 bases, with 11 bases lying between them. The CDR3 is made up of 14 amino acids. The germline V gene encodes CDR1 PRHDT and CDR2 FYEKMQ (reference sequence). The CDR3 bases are TGTGCCAGCAGCTTAGACAGGGGAGGCGAGACCCAGTACTTC. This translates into CASSLDRGGETQYF.

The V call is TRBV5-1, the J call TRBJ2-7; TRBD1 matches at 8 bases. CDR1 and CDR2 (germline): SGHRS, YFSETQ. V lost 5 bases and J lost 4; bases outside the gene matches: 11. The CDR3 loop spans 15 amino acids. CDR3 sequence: CASRDRESGLYEQYF. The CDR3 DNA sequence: TGCGCCAGCAGGGACAGGGAATCGGGGTTATACGAGCAGTACTTC.

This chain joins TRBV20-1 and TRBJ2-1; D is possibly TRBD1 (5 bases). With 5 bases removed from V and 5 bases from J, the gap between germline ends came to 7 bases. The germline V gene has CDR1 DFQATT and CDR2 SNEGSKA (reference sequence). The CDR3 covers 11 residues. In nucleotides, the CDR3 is TGCAGTGCTCAGGGAAACAATGAGCAGTTCTTC. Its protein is CSAQGNNEQFF.

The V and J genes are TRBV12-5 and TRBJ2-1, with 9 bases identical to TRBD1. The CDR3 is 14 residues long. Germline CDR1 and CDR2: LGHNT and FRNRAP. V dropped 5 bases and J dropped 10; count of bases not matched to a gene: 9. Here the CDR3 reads CASGPIQGAREQFF. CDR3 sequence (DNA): TGTGCTAGTGGTCCAATACAGGGGGCTAGGGAGCAGTTCTTC.

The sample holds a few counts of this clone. The chain's CDR3 is CASSGREGHHEQYF. The CDR3 DNA follows: TGCGCCAGCAGTGGCCGGGAGGGCCACCACGAGCAGTACTTC. The chain employs TRBV10-2 and TRBJ2-7; 8 bases map to TRBD2. The V and J ends lost 4 bases and 5 bases, in that order; junction bases with no gene match: 7. Germline lookup yields CDR1 WSHSY and CDR2 SAAADI. The CDR3 sequence is 14 residues long.

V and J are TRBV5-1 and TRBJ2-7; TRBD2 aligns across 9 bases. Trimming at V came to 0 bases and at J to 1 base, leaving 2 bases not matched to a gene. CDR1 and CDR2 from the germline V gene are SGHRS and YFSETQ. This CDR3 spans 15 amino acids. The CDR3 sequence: CASSLGTSASYEQYF. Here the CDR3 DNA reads TGCGCCAGCAGCTTGGGGACTAGCGCTTCCTACGAGCAGTACTTC. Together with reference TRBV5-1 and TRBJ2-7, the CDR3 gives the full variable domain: KAGVTQTPRYLIKTRGQQVTLSCSPISGHRSVSWYQQTPGQGLQFLFEYFSETQRNKGNFPGRFSGRQFSNSRSEMNVSTLELGDSALYLCASSLGTSASYEQYFGPGTRLTVT.

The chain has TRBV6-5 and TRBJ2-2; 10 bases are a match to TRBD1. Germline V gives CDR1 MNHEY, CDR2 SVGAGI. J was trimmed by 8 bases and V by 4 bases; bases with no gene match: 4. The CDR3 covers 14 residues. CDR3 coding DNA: TGTGCCAGCAGTTTGACAGGGGGCTTAGGGGAGCTGTTTTTT. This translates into CASSLTGGLGELFF.

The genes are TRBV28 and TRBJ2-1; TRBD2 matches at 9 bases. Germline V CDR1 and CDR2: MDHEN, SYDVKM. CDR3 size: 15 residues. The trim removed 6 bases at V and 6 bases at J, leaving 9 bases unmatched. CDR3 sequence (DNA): TGTGCCAGCAGCGTGGCGGGAGGGCCCGGCAATGAGCAGTTCTTC. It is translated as CASSVAGGPGNEQFF.

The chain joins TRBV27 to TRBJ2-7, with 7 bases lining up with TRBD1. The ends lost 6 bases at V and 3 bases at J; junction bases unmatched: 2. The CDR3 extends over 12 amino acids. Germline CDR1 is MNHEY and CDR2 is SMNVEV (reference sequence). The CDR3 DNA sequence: TGTGCCAGCAGGGGACAGTTCTACGAGCAGTACTTC. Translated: CASRGQFYEQYF.

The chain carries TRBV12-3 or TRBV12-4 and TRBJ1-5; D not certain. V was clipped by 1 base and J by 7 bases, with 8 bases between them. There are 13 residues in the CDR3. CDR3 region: CASSLGGRQPQHF. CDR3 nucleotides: TGTGCCAGCAGTTTAGGAGGGCGACAGCCCCAGCATTTT.

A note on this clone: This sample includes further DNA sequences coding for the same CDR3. The CDR3 DNA sequence: TGCGCCAGCAGCTTGGCCAGGGACACTGAAGCTTTCTTT. This codes for CASSLARDTEAFF. V gene TRBV5-1 combines with J gene TRBJ1-1, with a weak D call TRBD1 (5 bases). V lost 0 bases to trimming and J lost 3 bases, with 6 bases between them. The CDR3 sequence is 13 residues long. Germline-derived CDR1 and CDR2 are SGHRS and YFSETQ.

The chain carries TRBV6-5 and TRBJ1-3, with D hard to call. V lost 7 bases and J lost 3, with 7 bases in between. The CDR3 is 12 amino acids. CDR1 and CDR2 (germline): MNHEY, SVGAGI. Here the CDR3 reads CASKTSGNTIYF. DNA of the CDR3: TGTGCCAGCAAAACCAGTGGAAACACCATATATTTT.